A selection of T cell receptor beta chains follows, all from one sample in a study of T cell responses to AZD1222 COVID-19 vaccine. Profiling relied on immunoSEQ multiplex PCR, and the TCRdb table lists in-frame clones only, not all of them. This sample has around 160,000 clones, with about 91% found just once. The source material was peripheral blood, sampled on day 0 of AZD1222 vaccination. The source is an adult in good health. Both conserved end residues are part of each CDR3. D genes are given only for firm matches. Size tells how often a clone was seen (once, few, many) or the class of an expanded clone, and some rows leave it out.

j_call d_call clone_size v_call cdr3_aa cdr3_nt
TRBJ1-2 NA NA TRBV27 CASSLRAGRGGYTF TGTGCCAGCAGTTTAAGGGCAGGGAGGGGTGGCTACACCTTC
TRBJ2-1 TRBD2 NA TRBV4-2 CASSQSLGGTYNEQFF TGTGCCAGCAGCCAATCACTCGGGGGGACTTACAATGAGCAGTTCTTC
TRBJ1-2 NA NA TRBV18 CASSSGTLINYGYTF TGTGCCAGCTCGTCCGGGACACTTATTAACTATGGCTACACCTTC
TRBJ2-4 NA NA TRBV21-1 CASRRKRNIQYF TGTGCCAGCAGACGGAAAAGAAACATTCAGTACTTC
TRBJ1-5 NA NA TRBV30 CAWKGGNQPQHF TGTGCCTGGAAGGGAGGCAATCAGCCCCAGCATTTT
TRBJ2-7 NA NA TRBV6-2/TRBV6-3 CASSYSQGGYEQYF TGTGCCAGCAGTTACTCGCAGGGAGGCTACGAGCAGTACTTC
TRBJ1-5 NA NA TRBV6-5 CASTQGGSNQPQHF TGTGCCAGCACCCAAGGAGGGAGCAATCAGCCCCAGCATTTT
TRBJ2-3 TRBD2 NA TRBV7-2 CASSLAGGGRTDTQYF TGTGCCAGCAGCTTAGCGGGCGGGGGGCGCACAGATACGCAGTATTTT
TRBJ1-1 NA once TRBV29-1 CSIIGVIGAEAFF TGCAGCATAATAGGGGTTATCGGGGCTGAAGCTTTCTTT
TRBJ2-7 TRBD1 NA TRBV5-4 CASRTGGQSRLRDEQYF TGTGCCAGCAGGACAGGGGGGCAGTCCCGCCTTAGGGACGAGCAGTACTTC
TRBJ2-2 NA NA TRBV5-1 CASSLYQDRELFF TGCGCCAGCAGCTTGTACCAGGACCGGGAGCTGTTTTTT
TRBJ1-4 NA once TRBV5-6 CASSFKTGVEKLFF TGTGCCAGCAGCTTTAAAACGGGAGTTGAAAAACTGTTTTTT
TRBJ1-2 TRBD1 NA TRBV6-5 CASRAGRGANYGYTF TGTGCCAGCAGGGCCGGCAGGGGGGCTAACTATGGCTACACCTTC
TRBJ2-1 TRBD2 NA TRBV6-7 CASSSASGGAGEQFF TGTGCCAGCAGTTCCGCGAGCGGGGGGGCAGGTGAGCAGTTCTTC
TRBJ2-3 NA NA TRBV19 CASRLEDRDTQYF TGTGCCAGTCGCTTAGAGGACCGCGATACGCAGTATTTT
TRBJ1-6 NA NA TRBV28 CASSSRGDLNSPLHF TGTGCCAGCAGCAGCAGGGGAGATCTCAATTCACCCCTCCACTTT
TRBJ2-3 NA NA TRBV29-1 CSVVLATSTDTQYF TGCAGCGTTGTACTCGCTACTAGCACAGATACGCAGTATTTT
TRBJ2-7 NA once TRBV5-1 CASKEQDSYEQYF TGCGCCAGCAAGGAACAGGACTCCTACGAGCAGTACTTC
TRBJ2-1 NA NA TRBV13 CASSSLTSLQFF TGTGCCAGCAGCTCTTTAACGTCGTTGCAGTTCTTC
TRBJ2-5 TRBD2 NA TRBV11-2 CASSLGLAKRQETQYF TGTGCCAGCAGCTTAGGACTAGCGAAGAGACAAGAGACCCAGTACTTC
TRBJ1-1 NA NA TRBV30 CAWSVARNTEAFF TGTGCCTGGAGTGTCGCCAGGAACACTGAAGCTTTCTTT
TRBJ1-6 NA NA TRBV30 CAWSVGDYNSPLHF TGTGCCTGGAGTGTCGGTGACTATAATTCACCCCTCCACTTT
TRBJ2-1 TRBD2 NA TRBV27 CASSLRGGVSYNEQFF TGTGCCAGCAGTTTACGGGGGGGCGTCTCCTACAATGAGCAGTTCTTC
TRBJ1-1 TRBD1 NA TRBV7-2 CASRWDRNTEAFF TGTGCCAGCAGATGGGACAGGAACACTGAAGCTTTCTTT
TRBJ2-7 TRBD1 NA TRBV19 CATQKGAGHYEQYF TGTGCCACTCAGAAGGGGGCCGGCCACTACGAGCAGTACTTC
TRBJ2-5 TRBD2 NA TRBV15 CATSRDYSRGGETQYF TGTGCCACCAGCAGAGATTACTCCCGGGGGGGAGAGACCCAGTACTTC
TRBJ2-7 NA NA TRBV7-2 CASSSPPLVYEQYF TGTGCCAGCAGCTCTCCCCCCCTAGTATACGAGCAGTACTTC
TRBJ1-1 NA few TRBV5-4 CASSLQGINTEAFF TGTGCCAGCAGCTTACAGGGCATCAACACTGAAGCTTTCTTT
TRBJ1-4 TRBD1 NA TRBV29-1 CSVLDRVGANEKLFF TGCAGCGTTCTGGACAGGGTGGGGGCTAATGAAAAACTGTTTTTT
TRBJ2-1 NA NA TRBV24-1 CATSLGGRGGENEQFF TGTGCCACCAGTTTAGGGGGCCGCGGGGGAGAAAATGAGCAGTTCTTC
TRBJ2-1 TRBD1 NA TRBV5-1 CASSGQGRNEQFF TGCGCCAGCAGCGGACAGGGAAGGAATGAGCAGTTCTTC
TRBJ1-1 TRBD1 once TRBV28 CASSPYGTGLYTEAFF TGTGCCAGCAGTCCGTACGGGACAGGCTTATACACTGAAGCTTTCTTT
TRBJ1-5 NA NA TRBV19 CASSIHSYQPQHF TGTGCCAGTAGTATACACTCTTATCAGCCCCAGCATTTT
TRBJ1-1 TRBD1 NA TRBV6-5 CASTDRGANTEAFF TGTGCCAGCACAGACAGGGGCGCGAACACTGAAGCTTTCTTT
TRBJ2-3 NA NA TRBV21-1 CASSNGLAGGLSTDTQYF TGTGCCAGCAGCAACGGACTAGCGGGGGGGCTTAGCACAGATACGCAGTATTTT
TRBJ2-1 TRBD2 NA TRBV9 CASSSRLAGYNEQFF TGTGCCAGCAGCTCCCGACTAGCGGGCTACAATGAGCAGTTCTTC
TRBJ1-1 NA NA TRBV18 CASSPVSNTEAFF TGTGCCAGCTCACCAGTCAGCAACACTGAAGCTTTCTTT
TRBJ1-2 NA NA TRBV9 CASSVAHDYGYTF TGTGCCAGCAGCGTAGCCCATGACTATGGCTACACCTTC
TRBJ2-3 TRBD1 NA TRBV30 CAWTRQGSTDTQYF TGTGCCTGGACCCGACAGGGTAGCACAGATACGCAGTATTTT
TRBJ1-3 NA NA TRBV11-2 CASSQQGTGGNTIYF TGTGCCAGCAGCCAGCAGGGTACGGGAGGAAACACCATATATTTT
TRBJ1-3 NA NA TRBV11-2 CASSSEARGRDTIYF TGTGCCAGCAGCTCCGAAGCACGGGGTAGGGACACCATATATTTT
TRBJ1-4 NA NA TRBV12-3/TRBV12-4 CASKGNEKLFF TGTGCCAGCAAGGGTAATGAAAAACTGTTTTTT
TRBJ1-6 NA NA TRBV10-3 CATKGLGGDNSPLHF TGTGCCACCAAAGGGTTGGGGGGGGATAATTCACCCCTCCACTTT
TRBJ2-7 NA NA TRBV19 CASSIAWDSYEQYF TGTGCCAGTAGTATCGCCTGGGATTCCTACGAGCAGTACTTC
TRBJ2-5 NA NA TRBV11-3 CASSLGAGAETQYF TGTGCCAGCAGCTTAGGGGCAGGGGCTGAGACCCAGTACTTC
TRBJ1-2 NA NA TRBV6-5 CASSYSRTTRDGYTF TGTGCCAGCAGTTACTCGCGAACTACGCGAGATGGCTACACCTTC
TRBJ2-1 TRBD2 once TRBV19 CASSLSGDLSYNEQFF TGTGCCAGTAGTCTTAGCGGGGACCTATCCTACAATGAGCAGTTCTTC
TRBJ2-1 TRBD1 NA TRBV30 CAWSLRGQEQFF TGTGCCTGGAGTCTTAGGGGACAGGAACAGTTCTTC
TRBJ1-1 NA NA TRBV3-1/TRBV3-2 CASSPPGGLTEAFF TGTGCCAGCAGCCCCCCCGGGGGCCTCACTGAAGCTTTCTTT
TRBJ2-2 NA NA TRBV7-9 CASSLGANTGELFF TGTGCCAGCAGCTTAGGAGCCAACACCGGGGAGCTGTTTTTT
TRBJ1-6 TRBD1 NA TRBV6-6 CASSNDRAMNSPLHF TGTGCCAGCAGCAACGACAGGGCCATGAATTCACCCCTCCACTTT
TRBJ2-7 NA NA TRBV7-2 CASSRDFLEQYF TGTGCCAGCTCCAGAGATTTCCTCGAGCAGTACTTC
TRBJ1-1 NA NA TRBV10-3 CAISGMYRESVPEAFF TGTGCCATCAGTGGCATGTATAGGGAGAGTGTCCCTGAAGCTTTCTTT
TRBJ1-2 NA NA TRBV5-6 CASSLSTFTHYGYTF TGTGCCAGCAGCTTGAGTACGTTTACACACTATGGCTACACCTTC
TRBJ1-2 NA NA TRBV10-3 CAIRGGGVSYGYTF TGTGCCATCAGGGGTGGTGGGGTGAGCTATGGCTACACCTTC
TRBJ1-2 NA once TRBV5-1 CASRKDYGYTF TGCGCCAGCAGGAAGGATTATGGCTACACCTTC
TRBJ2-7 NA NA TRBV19 CASSIDPGPGGGYEQYF TGTGCCAGTAGTATAGATCCGGGTCCCGGAGGAGGTTACGAGCAGTACTTC
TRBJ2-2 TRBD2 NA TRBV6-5 CASSYGLAEAGELFF TGTGCCAGCAGTTACGGACTAGCTGAGGCCGGGGAGCTGTTTTTT
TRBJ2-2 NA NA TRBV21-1 CASSKEHRNTNTGELFF TGTGCCAGCAGCAAAGAACACAGAAATACGAACACCGGGGAGCTGTTTTTT
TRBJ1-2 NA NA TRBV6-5 CASSYSFSGGYGYTF TGTGCCAGCAGTTACTCATTTTCCGGGGGCTATGGCTACACCTTC